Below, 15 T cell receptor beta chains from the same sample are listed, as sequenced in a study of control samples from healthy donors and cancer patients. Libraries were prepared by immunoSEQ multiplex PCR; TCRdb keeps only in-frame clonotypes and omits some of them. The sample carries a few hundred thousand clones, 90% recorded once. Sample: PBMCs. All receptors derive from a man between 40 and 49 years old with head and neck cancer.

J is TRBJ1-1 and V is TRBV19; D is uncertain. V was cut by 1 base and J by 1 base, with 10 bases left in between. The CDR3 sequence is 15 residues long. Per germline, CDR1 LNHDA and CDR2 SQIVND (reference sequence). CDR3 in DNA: TGTGCCAGTAGTATAGCGGGGTTTACGAACACTGAAGCTTTCTTT. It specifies CASSIAGFTNTEAFF.

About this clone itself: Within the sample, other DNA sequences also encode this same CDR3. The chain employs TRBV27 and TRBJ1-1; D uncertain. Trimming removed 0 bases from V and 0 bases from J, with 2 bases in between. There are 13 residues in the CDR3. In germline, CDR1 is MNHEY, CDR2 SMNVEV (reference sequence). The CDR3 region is CASSLSLNTEAFF. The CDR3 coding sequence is TGTGCCAGCAGTTTATCTCTGAACACTGAAGCTTTCTTT.

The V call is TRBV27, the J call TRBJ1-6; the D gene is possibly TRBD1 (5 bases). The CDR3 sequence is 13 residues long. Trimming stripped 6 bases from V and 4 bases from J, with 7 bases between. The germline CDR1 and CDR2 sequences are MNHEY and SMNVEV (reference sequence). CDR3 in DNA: TGTGCCAGCAGGACAGATTATAATTCACCCCTCCACTTT. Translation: CASRTDYNSPLHF.

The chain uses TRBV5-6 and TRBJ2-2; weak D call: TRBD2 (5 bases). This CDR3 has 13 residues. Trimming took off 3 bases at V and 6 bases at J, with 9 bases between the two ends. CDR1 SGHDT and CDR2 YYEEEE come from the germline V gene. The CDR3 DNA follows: TGTGCCAGCAGCTCGGGGAGTCCCGGGGAGCTGTTTTTT. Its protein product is CASSSGSPGELFF.

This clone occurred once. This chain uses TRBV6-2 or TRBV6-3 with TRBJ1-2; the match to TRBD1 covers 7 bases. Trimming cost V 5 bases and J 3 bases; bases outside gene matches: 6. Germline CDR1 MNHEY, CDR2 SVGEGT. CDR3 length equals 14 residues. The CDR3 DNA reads TGTGCCAGCAGTCAGGGGACAGCTTACTATGGCTACACCTTC. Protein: CASSQGTAYYGYTF.

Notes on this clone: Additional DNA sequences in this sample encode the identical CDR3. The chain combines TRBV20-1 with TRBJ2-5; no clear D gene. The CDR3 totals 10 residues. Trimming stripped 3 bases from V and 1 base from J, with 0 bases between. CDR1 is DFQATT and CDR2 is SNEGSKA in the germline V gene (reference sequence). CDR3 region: CSASQETQYF. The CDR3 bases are TGCAGTGCTAGCCAAGAGACCCAGTACTTC.

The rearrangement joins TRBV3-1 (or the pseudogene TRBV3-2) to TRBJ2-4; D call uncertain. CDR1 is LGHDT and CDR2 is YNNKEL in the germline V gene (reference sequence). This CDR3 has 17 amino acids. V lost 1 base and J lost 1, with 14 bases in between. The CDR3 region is CASSQVWDTTAKNIQYF. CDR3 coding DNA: TGTGCCAGCAGCCAAGTTTGGGATACTACGGCCAAAAACATTCAGTACTTC.

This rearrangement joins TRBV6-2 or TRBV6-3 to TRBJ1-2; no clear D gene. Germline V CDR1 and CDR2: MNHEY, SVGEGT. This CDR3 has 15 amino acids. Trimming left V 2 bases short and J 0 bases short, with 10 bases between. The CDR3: CASSYLETSNYGYTF. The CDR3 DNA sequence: TGTGCCAGCAGTTACCTAGAAACCTCTAACTATGGCTACACCTTC.

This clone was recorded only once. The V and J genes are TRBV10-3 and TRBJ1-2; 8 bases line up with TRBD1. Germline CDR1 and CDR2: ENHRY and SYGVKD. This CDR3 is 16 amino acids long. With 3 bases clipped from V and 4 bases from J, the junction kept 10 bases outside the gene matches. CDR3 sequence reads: CAISEPGGEAGYGYTF. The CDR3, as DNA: TGTGCCATCAGTGAACCAGGGGGCGAGGCTGGCTATGGCTACACCTTC.

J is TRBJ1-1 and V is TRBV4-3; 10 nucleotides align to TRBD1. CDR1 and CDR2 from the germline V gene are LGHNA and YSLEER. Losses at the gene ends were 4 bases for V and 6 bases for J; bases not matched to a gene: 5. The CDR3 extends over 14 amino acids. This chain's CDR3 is CASSPDRGLAEAFF. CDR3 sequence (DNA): TGCGCCAGCAGCCCTGACAGGGGGCTCGCTGAAGCTTTCTTT.

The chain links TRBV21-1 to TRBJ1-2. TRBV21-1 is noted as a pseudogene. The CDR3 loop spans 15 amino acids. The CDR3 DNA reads TGTGCCAGCAGCAAAGATAATCGGGCAGCCTATGGCTACACCTTC. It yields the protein CASSKDNRAAYGYTF.

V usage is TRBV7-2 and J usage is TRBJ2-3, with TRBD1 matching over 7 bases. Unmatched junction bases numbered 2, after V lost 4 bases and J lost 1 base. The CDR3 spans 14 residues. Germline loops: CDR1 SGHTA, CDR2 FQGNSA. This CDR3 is CASSSGQGTDTQYF. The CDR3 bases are TGTGCCAGCAGCTCTGGACAGGGCACAGATACGCAGTATTTT. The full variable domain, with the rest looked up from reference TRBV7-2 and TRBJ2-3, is GAGVSQSPSNKVTEKGKDVELRCDPISGHTALYWYRQSLGQGLEFLIYFQGNSAPDKSGLPSDRFSAERTGGSVSTLTIQRTQQEDSAVYLCASSSGQGTDTQYFGPGTRLTVL.

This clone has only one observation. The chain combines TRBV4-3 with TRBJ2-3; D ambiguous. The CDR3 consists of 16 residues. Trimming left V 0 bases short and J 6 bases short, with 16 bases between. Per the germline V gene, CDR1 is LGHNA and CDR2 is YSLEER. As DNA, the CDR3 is TGCGCCAGCAGCCAAGATAACCCGGCCCACGTTGATACGCAGTATTTT. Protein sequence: CASSQDNPAHVDTQYF.

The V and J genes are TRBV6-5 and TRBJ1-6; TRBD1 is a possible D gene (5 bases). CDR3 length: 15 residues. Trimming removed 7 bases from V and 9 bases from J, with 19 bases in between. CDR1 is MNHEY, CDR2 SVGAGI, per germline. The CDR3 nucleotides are TGTGCCAGCATAAAAGGGACGACAGATATTTCACCCCTCCACTTT. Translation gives CASIKGTTDISPLHF.

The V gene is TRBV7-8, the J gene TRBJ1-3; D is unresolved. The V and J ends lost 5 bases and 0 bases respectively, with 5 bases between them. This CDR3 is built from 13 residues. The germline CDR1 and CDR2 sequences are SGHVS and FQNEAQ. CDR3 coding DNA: TGTGCCAGCAGCGCCAACTCTGGAAACACCATATATTTT. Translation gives CASSANSGNTIYF. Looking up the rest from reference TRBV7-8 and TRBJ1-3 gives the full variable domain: GAGVSQSPRYKVAKRGQDVALRCDPISGHVSLFWYQQALGQGPEFLTYFQNEAQLDKSGLPSDRFFAERPEGSVSTLKIQRTQQEDSAVYLCASSANSGNTIYFGEGSWLTVV.